This T cell receptor beta chain was sequenced for a study of resident and recirculating memory T cells in vitiligo. Study at large: Shave-biopsy epidermis from lesional and nonlesional skin was sequenced alongside PBMCs.

The germline V and J ends were trimmed by 3 bases and 0 bases, with 11 bases remaining between them. The CDR3 is 15 amino acids. CDR1 is SGHAT, CDR2 FQDESV, per germline (reference sequence). Some clones are missing from TCRdb's copy, which holds only in-frame ones; the method was immunoSEQ multiplex PCR. The table includes roughly 80,000 clones, 92% detected once. The TCR was taken from a male donor with vitiligo. This chain joins TRBV11-1 and TRBJ1-1, with a tentative D call TRBD1 (6 bases). The sequenced sample consisted of blood. The CDR3 loop reads CASSLQDSLNTEAFF. CDR3 DNA sequence: TGTGCCAGCAGCTTGCAGGACAGCCTGAACACTGAAGCTTTCTTT.